This TCR beta chain emerged from a study of cytomegalovirus exposure and HLA in healthy donors. V was pared by 5 bases and J by 7 bases, with 18 bases between. Germline values: CDR1 MNHEY, CDR2 SMNVEV (reference sequence). The CDR3 consists of 14 residues. With 60 Vbeta and 13 Jbeta primers, the PCR was carried out. Per the study methods: In a later analysis, around 10 million of some 80 million unique beta chains occurred in at least two donors. Only in-frame clones appear in the TCRdb table, and some are missing; sequencing was by immunoSEQ multiplex PCR. V, J and clone size are taken as reported in that table, and D and trimming were inferred from the DNA itself. The sample comprises tens of thousands of clones, 78% of which are singletons, and around 4.5% rests with the top ten. Regarding this clone: Its antigen is unknown.

The study, taken as a whole, reports: For most TCR sequences rarity was the rule, although some public TCRs occurred in many donors. Confirmation was obtained in vitro that a few CMV-associated chains are specific for CMV antigens.

The sample was PBMCs. The chain carries TRBV27 and TRBJ2-7; D perhaps matches TRBD2 (6 bases). The sequence was collected from a man aged 35-49 years in good health and CMV-seronegative. The chain's CDR3 is CASSPRGGLGEQYF. In DNA, the CDR3 is TGTGCCAGCAGTCCCCGTGGAGGGCTTGGAGAGCAGTACTTC.